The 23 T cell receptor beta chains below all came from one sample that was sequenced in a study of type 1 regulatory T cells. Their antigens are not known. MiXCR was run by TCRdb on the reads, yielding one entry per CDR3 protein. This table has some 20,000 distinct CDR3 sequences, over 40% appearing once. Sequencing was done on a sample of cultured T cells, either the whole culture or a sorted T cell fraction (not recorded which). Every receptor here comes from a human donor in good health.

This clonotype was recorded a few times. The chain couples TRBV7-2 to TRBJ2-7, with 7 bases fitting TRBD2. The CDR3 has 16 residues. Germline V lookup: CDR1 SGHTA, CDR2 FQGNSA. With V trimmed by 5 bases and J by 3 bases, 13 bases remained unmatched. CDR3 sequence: CASSVLPGTTYYEQYF. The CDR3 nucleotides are TGTGCCAGCAGCGTCCTCCCCGGGACTACCTACTACGAGCAGTACTTC.

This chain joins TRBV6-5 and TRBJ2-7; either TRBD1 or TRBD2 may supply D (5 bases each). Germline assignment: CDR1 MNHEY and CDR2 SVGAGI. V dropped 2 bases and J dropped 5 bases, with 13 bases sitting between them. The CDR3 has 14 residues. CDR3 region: CASSYGGRGNEQYF. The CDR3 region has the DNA TGTGCCAGCAGTTACGGAGGAAGGGGTAACGAGCAGTACTTC.

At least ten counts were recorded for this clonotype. The CDR3 here is CASSLGREIYGYTF. CDR3 nucleotide sequence: TGTGCCAGCAGTTTAGGGAGAGAAATCTATGGCTACACCTTC. The genes are TRBV27 and TRBJ1-2; no reliable D call. This CDR3 spans 14 amino acids. Per the germline V gene, CDR1 is MNHEY and CDR2 is SMNVEV (reference sequence). The V end lost 2 bases, the J end lost 4 bases, and 11 bases lay between the germline ends.

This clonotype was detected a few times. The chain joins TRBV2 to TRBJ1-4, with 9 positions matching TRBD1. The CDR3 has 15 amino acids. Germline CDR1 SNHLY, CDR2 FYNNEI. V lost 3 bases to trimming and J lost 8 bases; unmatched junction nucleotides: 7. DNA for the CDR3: TGTGCCAGCAGTGAGACCGGACAGGGGCGGGAAAAACTGTTTTTT. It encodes CASSETGQGREKLFF.

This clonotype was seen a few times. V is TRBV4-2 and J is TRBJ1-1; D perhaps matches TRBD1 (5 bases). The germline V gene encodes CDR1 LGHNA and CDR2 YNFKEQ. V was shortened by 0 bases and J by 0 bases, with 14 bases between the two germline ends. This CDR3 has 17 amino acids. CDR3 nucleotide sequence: TGTGCCAGCAGCCAAGAAGAACCCTGGGGGGTGAACACTGAAGCTTTCTTT. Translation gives CASSQEEPWGVNTEAFF.

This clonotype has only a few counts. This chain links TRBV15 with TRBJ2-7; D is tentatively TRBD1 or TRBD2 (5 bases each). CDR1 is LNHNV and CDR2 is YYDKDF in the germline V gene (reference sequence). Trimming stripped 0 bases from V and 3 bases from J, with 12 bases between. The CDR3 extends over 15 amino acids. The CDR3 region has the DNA TGTGCCACCAGCAGAGATCGGGGCTGGAACTACGAGCAGTACTTC. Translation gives CATSRDRGWNYEQYF.

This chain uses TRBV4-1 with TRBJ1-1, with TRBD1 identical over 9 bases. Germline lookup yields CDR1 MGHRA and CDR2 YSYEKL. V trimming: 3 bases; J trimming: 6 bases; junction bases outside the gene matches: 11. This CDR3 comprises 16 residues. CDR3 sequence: CASSQVTGTGWSEAFF. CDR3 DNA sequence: TGCGCCAGCAGCCAGGTTACCGGGACAGGGTGGTCTGAAGCTTTCTTT.

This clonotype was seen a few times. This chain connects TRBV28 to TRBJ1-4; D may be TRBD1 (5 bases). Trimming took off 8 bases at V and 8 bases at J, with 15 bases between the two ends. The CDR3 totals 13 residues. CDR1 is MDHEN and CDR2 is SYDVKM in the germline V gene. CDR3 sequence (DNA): TGTGCCAGCCGACAGACCCGGGGCGAAAAACTGTTTTTT. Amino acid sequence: CASRQTRGEKLFF.

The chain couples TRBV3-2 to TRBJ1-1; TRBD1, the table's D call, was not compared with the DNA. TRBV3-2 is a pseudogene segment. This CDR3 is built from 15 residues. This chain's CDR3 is CASSAPGRKNTEAFF. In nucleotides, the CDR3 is TGTGCCAGCAGCGCTCCGGGACGGAAGAACACTGAAGCTTTCTTT.

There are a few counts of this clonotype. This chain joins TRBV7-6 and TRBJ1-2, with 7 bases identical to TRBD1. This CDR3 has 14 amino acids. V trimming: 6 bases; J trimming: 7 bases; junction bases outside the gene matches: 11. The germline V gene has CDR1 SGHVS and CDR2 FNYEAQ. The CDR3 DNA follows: TGTGCCAGCAGTCACGCAGGGGGTGCTGGTGGCTACACCTTC. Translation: CASSHAGGAGGYTF. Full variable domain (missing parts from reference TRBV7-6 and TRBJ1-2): GAGVSQSPRYKVTKRGQDVALRCDPISGHVSLYWYRQALGQGPEFLTYFNYEAQQDKSGLPNDRFSAERPEGSISTLTIQRTEQRDSAMYRCASSHAGGAGGYTFGSGTRLTVV.

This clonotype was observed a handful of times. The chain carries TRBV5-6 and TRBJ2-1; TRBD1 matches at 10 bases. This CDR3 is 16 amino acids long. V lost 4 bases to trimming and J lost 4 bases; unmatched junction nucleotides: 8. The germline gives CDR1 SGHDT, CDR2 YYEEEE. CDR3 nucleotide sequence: TGTGCCAGCAGCCTGTTGGGACAGGGGCCATACAATGAGCAGTTCTTC. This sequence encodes CASSLLGQGPYNEQFF.

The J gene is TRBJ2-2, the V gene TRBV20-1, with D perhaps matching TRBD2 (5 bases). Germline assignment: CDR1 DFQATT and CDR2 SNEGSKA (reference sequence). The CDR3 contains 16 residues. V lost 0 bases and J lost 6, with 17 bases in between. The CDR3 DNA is TGCAGTGCTAGAGATCTCGGAGGCGTTCGTGCCGGGGAGCTGTTTTTT. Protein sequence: CSARDLGGVRAGELFF.

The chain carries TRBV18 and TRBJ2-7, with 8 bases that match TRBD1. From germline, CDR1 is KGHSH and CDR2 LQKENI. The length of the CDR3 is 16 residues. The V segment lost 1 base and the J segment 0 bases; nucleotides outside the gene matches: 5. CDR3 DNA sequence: TGTGCCAGCTCACCACAGGGACAGGCAATCTCCTACGAGCAGTACTTC. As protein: CASSPQGQAISYEQYF.

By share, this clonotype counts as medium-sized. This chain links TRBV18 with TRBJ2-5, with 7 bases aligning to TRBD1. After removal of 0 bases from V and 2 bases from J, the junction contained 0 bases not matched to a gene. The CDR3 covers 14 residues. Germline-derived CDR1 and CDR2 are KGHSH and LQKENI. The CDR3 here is CASSPPGQQETQYF. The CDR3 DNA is TGTGCCAGCTCACCACCGGGACAGCAAGAGACCCAGTACTTC.

DNA of the CDR3: TGCGCCAGCAGCCACTCGGGACACAGGAACACTGAAGCTTTCTTT. Encoded protein: CASSHSGHRNTEAFF. The rearrangement joins TRBV5-1 to TRBJ1-1; TRBD1 is a possible D gene (6 bases). V dropped 4 bases and J dropped 1 base, with 14 bases sitting between them. This CDR3 comprises 15 residues. In germline, CDR1 is SGHRS, CDR2 YFSETQ.

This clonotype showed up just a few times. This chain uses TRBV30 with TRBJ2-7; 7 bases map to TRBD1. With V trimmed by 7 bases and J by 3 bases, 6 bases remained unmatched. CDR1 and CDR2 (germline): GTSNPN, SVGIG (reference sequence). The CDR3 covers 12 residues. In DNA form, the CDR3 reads TGTGCCTACTCGGGACAGTTCTACGAGCAGTACTTC. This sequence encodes CAYSGQFYEQYF.

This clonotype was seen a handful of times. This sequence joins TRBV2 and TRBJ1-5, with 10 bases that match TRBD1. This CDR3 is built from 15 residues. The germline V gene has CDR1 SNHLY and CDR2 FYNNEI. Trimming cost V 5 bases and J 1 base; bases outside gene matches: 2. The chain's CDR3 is CASSRQGASNQPQHF. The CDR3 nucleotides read TGTGCCAGCAGTCGACAGGGGGCGAGCAATCAGCCCCAGCATTTT. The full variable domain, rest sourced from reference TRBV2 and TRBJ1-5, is EPEVTQTPSHQVTQMGQEVILRCVPISNHLYFYWYRQILGQKVEFLVSFYNNEISEKSEIFDDQFSVERPDGSNFTLKIRSTKLEDSAMYFCASSRQGASNQPQHFGDGTRLSIL.

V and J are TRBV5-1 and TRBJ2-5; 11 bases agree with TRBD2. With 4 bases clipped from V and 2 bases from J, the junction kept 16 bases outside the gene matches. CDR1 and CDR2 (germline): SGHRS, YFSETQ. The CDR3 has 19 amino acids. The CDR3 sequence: CASSQGRLAGTPWQETQYF. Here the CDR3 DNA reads TGCGCCAGCAGCCAAGGGAGACTAGCGGGGACCCCATGGCAAGAGACCCAGTACTTC.

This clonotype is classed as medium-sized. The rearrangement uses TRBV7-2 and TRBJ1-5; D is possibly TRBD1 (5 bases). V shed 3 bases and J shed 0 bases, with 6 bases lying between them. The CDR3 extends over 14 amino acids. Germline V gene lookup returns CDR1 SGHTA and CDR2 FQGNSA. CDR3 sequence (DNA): TGTGCCAGCAGCTTCGACAGTAGCAATCAGCCCCAGCATTTT. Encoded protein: CASSFDSSNQPQHF. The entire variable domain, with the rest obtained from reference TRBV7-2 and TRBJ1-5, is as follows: GAGVSQSPSNKVTEKGKDVELRCDPISGHTALYWYRQSLGQGLEFLIYFQGNSAPDKSGLPSDRFSAERTGGSVSTLTIQRTQQEDSAVYLCASSFDSSNQPQHFGDGTRLSIL.

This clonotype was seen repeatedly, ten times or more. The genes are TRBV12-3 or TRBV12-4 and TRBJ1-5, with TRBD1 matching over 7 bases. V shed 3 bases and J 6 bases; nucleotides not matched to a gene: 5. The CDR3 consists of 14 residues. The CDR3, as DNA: TGTGCCAGCAGTTTTCGACAGGGACCTCAGCCCCAGCATTTT. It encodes CASSFRQGPQPQHF.

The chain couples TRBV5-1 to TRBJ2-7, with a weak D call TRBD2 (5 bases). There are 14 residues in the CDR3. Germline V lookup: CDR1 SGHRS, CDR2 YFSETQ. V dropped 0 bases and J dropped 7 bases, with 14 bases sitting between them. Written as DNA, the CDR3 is TGCGCCAGCAGCTTGGCGGTCATTGGGAGTGAGCAGTACTTC. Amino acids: CASSLAVIGSEQYF.

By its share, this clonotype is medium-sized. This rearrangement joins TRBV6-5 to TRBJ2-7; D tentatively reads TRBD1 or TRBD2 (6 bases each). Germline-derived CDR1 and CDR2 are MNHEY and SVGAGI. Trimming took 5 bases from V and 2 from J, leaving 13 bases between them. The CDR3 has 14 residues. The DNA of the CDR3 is TGTGCCAGCAGTCGATCGGGGGCAGCCTACGAGCAGTACTTC. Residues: CASSRSGAAYEQYF.

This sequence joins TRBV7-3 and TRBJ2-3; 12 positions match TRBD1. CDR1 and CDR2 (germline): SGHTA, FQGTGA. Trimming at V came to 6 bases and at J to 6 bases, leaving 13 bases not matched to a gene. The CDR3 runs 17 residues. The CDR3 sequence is CASSLLSGTGGGDTQYF. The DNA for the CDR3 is TGTGCCAGCAGTTTGTTATCCGGGACAGGGGGCGGGGATACGCAGTATTTT.